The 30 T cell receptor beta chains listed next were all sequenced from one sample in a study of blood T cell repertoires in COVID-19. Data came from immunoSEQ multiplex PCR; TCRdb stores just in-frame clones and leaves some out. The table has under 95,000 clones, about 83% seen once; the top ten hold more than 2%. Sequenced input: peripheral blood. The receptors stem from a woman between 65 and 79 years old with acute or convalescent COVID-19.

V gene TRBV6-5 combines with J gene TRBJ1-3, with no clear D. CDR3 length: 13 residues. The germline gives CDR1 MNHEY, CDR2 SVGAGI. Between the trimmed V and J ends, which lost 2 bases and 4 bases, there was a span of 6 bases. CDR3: CASSYTQGNTIYF. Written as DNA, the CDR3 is TGTGCCAGCAGTTACACCCAGGGAAACACCATATATTTT.

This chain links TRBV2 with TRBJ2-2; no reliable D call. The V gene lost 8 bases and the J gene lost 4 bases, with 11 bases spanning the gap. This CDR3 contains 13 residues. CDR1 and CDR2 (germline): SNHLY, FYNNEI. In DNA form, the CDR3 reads TGTGCCAGCGACAAGGCCCTCACCGGGGAGCTGTTTTTT. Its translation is CASDKALTGELFF. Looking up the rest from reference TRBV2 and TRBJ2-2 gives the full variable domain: EPEVTQTPSHQVTQMGQEVILRCVPISNHLYFYWYRQILGQKVEFLVSFYNNEISEKSEIFDDQFSVERPDGSNFTLKIRSTKLEDSAMYFCASDKALTGELFFGEGSRLTVL.

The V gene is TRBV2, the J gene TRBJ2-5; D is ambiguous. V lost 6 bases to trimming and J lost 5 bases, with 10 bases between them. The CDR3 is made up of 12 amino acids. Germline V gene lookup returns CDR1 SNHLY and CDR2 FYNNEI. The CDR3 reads CASSPILETQYF. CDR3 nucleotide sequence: TGTGCCAGCAGCCCAATACTCGAGACCCAGTACTTC.

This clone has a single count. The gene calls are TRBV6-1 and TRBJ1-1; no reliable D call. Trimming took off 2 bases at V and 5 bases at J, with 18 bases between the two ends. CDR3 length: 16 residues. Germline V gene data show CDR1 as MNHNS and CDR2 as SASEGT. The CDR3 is CASSESEIVRQTEAFF. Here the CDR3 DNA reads TGTGCCAGCAGTGAAAGTGAGATAGTGAGACAAACTGAAGCTTTCTTT.

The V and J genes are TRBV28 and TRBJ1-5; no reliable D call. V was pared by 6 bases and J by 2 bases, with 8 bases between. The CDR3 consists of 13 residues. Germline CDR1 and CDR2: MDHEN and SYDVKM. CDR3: CASRTHGNQPQHF. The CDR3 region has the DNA TGTGCCAGCAGGACACATGGCAATCAGCCCCAGCATTTT. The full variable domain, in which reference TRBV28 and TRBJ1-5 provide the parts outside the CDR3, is DVKVTQSSRYLVKRTGEKVFLECVQDMDHENMFWYRQDPGLGLRLIYFSYDVKMKEKGDIPEGYSVSREKKERFSLILESASTNQTSMYLCASRTHGNQPQHFGDGTRLSIL.

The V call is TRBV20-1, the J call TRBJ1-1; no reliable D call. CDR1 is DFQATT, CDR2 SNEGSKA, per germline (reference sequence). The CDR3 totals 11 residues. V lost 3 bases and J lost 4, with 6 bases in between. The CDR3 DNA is TGCAGTGCTAGGGAGATCACTGAAGCTTTCTTT. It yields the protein CSAREITEAFF.

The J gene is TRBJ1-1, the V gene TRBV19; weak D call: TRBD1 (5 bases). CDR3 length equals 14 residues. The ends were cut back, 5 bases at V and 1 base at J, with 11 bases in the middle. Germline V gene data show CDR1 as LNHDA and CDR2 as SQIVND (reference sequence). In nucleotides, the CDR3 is TGTGCCAGTAGTCCCCGCGGGGGGAACACTGAAGCTTTCTTT. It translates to CASSPRGGNTEAFF. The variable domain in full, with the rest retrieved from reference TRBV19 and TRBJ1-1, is DGGITQSPKYLFRKEGQNVTLSCEQNLNHDAMYWYRQDPGQGLRLIYYSQIVNDFQKGDIAEGYSVSREKKESFPLTVTSAQKNPTAFYLCASSPRGGNTEAFFGQGTRLTVV.

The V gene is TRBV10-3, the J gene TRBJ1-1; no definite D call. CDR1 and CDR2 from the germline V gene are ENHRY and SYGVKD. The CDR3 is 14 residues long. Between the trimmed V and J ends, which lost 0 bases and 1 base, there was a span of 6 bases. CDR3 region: CAISESFGNTEAFF. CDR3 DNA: TGTGCCATCAGTGAGTCGTTCGGGAACACTGAAGCTTTCTTT.

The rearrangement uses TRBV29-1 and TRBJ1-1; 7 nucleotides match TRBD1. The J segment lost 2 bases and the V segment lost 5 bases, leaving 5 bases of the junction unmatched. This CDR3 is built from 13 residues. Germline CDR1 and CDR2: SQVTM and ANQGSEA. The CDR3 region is CSVRQGTNTEAFF. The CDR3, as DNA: TGCAGCGTTAGACAGGGTACAAACACTGAAGCTTTCTTT.

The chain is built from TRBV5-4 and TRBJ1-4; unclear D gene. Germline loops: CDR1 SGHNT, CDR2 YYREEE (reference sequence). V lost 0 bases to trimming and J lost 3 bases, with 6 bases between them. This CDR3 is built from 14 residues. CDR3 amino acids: CASSLDGSNEKLFF. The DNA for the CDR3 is TGTGCCAGCAGCTTGGACGGGTCTAATGAAAAACTGTTTTTT.

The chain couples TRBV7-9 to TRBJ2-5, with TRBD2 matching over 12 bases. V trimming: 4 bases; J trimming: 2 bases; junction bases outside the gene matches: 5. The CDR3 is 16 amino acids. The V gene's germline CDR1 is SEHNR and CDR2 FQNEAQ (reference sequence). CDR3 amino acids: CASSYASGGGQETQYF. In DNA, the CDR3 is TGTGCCAGCAGCTACGCTAGCGGGGGGGGGCAAGAGACCCAGTACTTC.

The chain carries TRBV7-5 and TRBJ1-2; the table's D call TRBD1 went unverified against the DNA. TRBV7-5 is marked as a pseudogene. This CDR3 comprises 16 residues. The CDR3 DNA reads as TGTGCCAGAAGCTCAGGATGGGTAGGGGAAAACTATGGCTACACCTTC. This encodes CARSSGWVGENYGYTF.

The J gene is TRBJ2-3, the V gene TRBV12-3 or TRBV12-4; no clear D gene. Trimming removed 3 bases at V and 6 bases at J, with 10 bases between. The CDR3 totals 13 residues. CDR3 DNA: TGTGCCAGCAGTTTTAGTATGGAGGATACGCAGTATTTT. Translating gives CASSFSMEDTQYF.

The CDR3 protein is CSVVRGQSTGELFF. DNA for the CDR3: TGCAGCGTTGTGCGGGGGCAGAGCACCGGGGAGCTGTTTTTT. V is TRBV29-1 and J is TRBJ2-2; weak D call: TRBD2 (7 bases). This CDR3 has 14 residues. CDR1 is SQVTM and CDR2 is ANQGSEA in the germline V gene. The V end lost 4 bases, the J end lost 4 bases, and 13 bases lay between the germline ends.

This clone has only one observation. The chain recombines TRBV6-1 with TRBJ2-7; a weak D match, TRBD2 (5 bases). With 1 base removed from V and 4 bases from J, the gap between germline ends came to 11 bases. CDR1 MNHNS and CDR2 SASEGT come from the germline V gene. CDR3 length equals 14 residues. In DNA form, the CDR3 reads TGTGCCAGCAGTGAAGGGACTGGAGGTTACGAGCAGTACTTC. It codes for CASSEGTGGYEQYF.

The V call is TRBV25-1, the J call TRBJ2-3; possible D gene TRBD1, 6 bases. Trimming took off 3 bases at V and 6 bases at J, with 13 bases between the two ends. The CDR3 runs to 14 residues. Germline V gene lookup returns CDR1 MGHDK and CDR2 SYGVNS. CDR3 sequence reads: CASSDPRTADTQYF. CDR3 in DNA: TGTGCCAGCAGTGACCCTAGGACAGCGGATACGCAGTATTTT.

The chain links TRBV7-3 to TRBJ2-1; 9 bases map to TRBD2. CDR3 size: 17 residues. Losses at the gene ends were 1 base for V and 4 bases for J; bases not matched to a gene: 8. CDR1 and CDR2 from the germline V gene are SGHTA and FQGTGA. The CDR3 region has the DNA TGTGCCAGCAGCTTAAGTTCCTCGACTAGCGGATACAATGAGCAGTTCTTC. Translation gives CASSLSSSTSGYNEQFF.

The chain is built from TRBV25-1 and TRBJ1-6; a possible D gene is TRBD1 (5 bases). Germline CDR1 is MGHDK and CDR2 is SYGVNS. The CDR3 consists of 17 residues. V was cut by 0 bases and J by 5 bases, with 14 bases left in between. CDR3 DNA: TGTGCCAGCAGTGAATATGGTAACAGGAAGAATAATTCACCCCTCCACTTT. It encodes CASSEYGNRKNNSPLHF.

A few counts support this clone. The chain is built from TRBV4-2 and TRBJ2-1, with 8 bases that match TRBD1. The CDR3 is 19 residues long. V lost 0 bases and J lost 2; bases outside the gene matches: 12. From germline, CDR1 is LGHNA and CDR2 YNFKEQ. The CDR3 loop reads CASSQERAQGARAYNEQFF. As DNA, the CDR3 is TGTGCCAGCAGCCAAGAGAGGGCGCAGGGGGCCCGGGCCTACAATGAGCAGTTCTTC.

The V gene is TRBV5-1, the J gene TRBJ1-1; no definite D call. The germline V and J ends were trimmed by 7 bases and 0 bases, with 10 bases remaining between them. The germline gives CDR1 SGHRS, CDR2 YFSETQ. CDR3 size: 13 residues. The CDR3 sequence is CASGGTLNTEAFF. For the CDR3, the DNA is TGCGCCAGCGGCGGAACCCTGAACACTGAAGCTTTCTTT.

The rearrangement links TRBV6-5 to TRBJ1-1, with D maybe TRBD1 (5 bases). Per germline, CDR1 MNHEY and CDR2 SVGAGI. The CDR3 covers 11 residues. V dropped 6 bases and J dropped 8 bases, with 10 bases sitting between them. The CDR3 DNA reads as TGTGCCAGCAGCCAAACAGGAGAAGCTTTCTTT. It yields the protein CASSQTGEAFF.

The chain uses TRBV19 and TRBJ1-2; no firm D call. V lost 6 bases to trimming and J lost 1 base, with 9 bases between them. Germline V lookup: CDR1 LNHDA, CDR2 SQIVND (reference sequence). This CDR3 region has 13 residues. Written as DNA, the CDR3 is TGTGCCAGTAGCCCCAGTCTTAACTATGGCTACACCTTC. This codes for CASSPSLNYGYTF.

The CDR3 reads CASTPGGLAGSDTQYF. In DNA, the CDR3 is TGTGCCAGCACCCCGGGGGGACTAGCGGGTTCCGATACGCAGTATTTT. The chain carries TRBV28 and TRBJ2-3; the match to TRBD2 covers 12 bases. This CDR3 region has 16 residues. V was pared by 7 bases and J by 6 bases, with 11 bases of the junction left unmatched. CDR1 and CDR2 from the germline V gene are MDHEN and SYDVKM.

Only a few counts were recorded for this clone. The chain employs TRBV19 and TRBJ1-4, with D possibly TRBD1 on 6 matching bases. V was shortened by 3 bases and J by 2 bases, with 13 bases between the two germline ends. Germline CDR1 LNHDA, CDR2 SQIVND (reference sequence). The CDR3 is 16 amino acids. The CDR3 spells CASSMPLQGTNEKLFF. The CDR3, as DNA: TGTGCCAGTAGTATGCCCCTCCAGGGGACTAATGAAAAACTGTTTTTT.

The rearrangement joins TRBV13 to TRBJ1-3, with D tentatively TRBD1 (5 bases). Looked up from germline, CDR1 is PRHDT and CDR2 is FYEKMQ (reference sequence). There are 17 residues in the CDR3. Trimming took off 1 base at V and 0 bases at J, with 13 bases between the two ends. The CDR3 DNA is TGTGCCAGCAGCTTAGAAGTCGTCAGGGACTCTGGAAACACCATATATTTT. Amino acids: CASSLEVVRDSGNTIYF. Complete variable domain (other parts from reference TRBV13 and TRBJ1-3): AAGVIQSPRHLIKEKRETATLKCYPIPRHDTVYWYQQGPGQDPQFLISFYEKMQSDKGSIPDRFSAQQFSDYHSELNMSSLELGDSALYFCASSLEVVRDSGNTIYFGEGSWLTVV.

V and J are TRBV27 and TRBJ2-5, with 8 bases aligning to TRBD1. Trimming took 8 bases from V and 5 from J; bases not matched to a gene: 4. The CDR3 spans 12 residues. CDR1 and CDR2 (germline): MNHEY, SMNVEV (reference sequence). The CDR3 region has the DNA TGTGCCAGCGGACAGGGTTGGGAGACCCAGTACTTC. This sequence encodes CASGQGWETQYF.

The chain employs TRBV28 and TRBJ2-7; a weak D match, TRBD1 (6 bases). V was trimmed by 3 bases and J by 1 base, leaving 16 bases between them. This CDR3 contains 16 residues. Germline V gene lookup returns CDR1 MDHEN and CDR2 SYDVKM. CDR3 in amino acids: CASSLIDRDTSYEQYF. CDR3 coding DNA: TGTGCCAGCAGTTTGATAGATCGGGACACGTCCTACGAGCAGTACTTC.

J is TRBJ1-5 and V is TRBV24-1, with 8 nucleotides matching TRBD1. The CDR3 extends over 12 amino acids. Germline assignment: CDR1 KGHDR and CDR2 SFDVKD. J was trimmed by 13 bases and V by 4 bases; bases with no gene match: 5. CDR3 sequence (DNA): TGTGCCACCAGTGACCCTGGGACAGGACAGCATTTT. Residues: CATSDPGTGQHF.

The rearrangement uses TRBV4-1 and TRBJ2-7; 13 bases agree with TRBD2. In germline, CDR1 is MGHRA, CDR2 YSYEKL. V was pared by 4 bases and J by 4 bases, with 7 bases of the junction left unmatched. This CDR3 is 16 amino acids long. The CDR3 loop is CASSPVRTSGGYEQYF. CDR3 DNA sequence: TGCGCCAGCAGCCCCGTCCGGACTAGCGGGGGTTACGAGCAGTACTTC.

As DNA, the CDR3 is TGTGCCAGCAGTCAACTTCTGTCTGGGGCCAACGTCCTGACTTTC. Translated, it gives CASSQLLSGANVLTF. The chain employs TRBV6-5 and TRBJ2-6; unclear D gene. Germline CDR1 reads MNHEY; CDR2 reads SVGAGI. The CDR3 totals 15 residues. Trimming took 5 bases from V and 1 from J, leaving 9 bases between them.